This T cell receptor beta chain was documented in a study of STAT3 mutations in large granular lymphocyte leukemia (dated by TCRdb to between 2018 and 2020). About the full investigation: About half of the T-LGLL patients who underwent longitudinal sequencing carried canonical activating STAT3 mutations. Patients with T-cell large granular lymphocyte leukemia underwent serial deep sequencing of TCRbeta CDR3 and STAT3 to reconstruct clonal hierarchy and dynamics. More than 15 representative T-LGLL cases were selected from an initial cohort of a few hundred LGL patients for longitudinal TCRbeta and STAT3 sequencing. Each patient was sequenced at an average of roughly 3.7 time points, ranging from 2 to 8 samplings. A couple of patients with natural killer LGL leukemia were also sequenced longitudinally as controls within the study. Over half of the T-LGLL patients were given one or more immunosuppressive therapy regimens, and 40% of the treated patients had a hematologic response.

Points on this clone: What antigen it recognizes has not been identified. No per-base quality is available; no much larger clone lies one base away.

From cysteine to phenylalanine, the CDR3 is 13 amino acids long. The kept DNA is CDR3 alone, 39 bases in frame from the first base. Via the germline V gene, CDR1 is MGHRA and CDR2 YSYEKL. Cut back by 1 base and 3 bases, the V and J ends lie 7 bases apart. The same DNA, extracted from blood mononuclear cells, served for both TCR sequencing and STAT3 sequencing. TCRbeta libraries were sequenced on an Illumina MiSeq, and an average of roughly 41,000 productive templates per sample was obtained. The immunoSEQ assay, which uses multiplex PCR amplification, was used to generate TCRbeta CDR3 libraries. As for the authors' bioinformatics: Following a previously defined approach, repertoire diversity was calculated, and values close to 0 point to extremely monoclonal samples. TCRdb mirrors the immuneACCESS table, restricted to in-frame sequences. Some clones are absent from its copies; in checked studies, under half trace to an unresolved V gene, and the reason for the others is unknown. V and J calls and clone size are copied from that table; D and trimming were computed from the DNA. Here the sample has more than 2,500 clones; 75% to 90% occur a single time. The ten largest make up about 91% of the sample.

What the study reported, not specific to this receptor: Linking therapy response to changes in TCR clonal burden was complicated by variable intervals between samplings and by differing treatment regimens. Dominant TCR clone burden was found to exceed STAT3 mutant burden in several patients, suggesting that STAT3 mutation arose secondarily within a pre-expanded clone. Because no samples were available when a clone first appeared, clonal expansion had to be inferred from samplings taken at other points. Because codominant clonotypes persisted in some patients, a small but highly pathogenic clone may have been missed. At least one immunodominant TCRbeta clonotype was identified in every T-LGLL patient, and multiple immunodominant subclonotypes were identified in about half of the T-LGLL patients. TCR clonotype switching after therapy was observed in 6 of 18 patients, and all newly emerging clones were found to be STAT3 wild type.

Input material: peripheral blood mononuclear cells. In this chain, TRBV4-1 is recombined with TRBJ2-7, with an unclear D gene assignment. The clonotype originates from a woman aged 65 to 85 with T-cell large granular lymphocyte leukemia. Some clones in this sample may be carry-over from other donors' samples. The age is the age at diagnosis. Here is the DNA: TGCGCCAGCAGCCAAGGGACCCGCTACGAGCAGTACTTC. Its protein is CASSQGTRYEQYF.